This T cell receptor beta chain originates from a study of blood T cells in healthy people across ages. Findings and limits, study-wide: Among long-lived donors, naive CD4+ cells were more numerous and diversity higher than in aged donors. Per million T cells, TCR beta diversity dropped about linearly as age rose.

The total RNA that was extracted per sample amounted to at least 5.5 micrograms. This CDR3 contains 14 residues. Germline V gene data show CDR1 as MNHEY and CDR2 as SVGAGI. Of note for this clonotype: Its antigen is undetermined.

Using a J-beta primer mix together with a sample-barcoded 5' primer, a second PCR was run for about 7 to 12 cycles. One entry per CDR3 protein results from TCRdb running MiXCR on the 5' RACE reads. The profile covers 1,500,000 or so distinct CDR3 sequences, with almost 60% appearing a single time and roughly 6.3% taken by the ten largest. This clonotype originated in a man aged 18 to 30 in good health. The chain joins TRBV6-5 to TRBJ2-5, with no clear D. The DNA end favors TRBJ2-7, so the J call may be wrong. The sequencing input was blood. CDR3 protein: CASSYSGTVDEQYF. The DNA for the CDR3 is TGTGCCAGCAGTTACTCCGGTACCGTGGACGAGCAGTACTTC.